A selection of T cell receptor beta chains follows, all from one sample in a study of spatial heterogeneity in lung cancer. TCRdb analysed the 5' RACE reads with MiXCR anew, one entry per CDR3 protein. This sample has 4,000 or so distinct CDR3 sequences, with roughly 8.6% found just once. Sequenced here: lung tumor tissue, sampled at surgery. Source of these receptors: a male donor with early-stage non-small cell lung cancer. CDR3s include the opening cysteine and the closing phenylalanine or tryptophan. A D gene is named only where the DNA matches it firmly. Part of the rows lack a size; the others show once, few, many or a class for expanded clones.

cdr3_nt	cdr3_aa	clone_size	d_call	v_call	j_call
TGTGCCAGCAGCTCCCGAGGGGGCAATCAGCCCCAGCATTTT	CASSSRGGNQPQHF	many	-	TRBV13	TRBJ1-5
TGTGCCACCAGCAGACAGGGGGATAGCAATCAGCCCCAGCATTTT	CATSRQGDSNQPQHF	many	TRBD1	TRBV15	TRBJ1-5
TGTGCCAGTAGAAACCTAGTGGTGTGGAATGAGCAGTTCTTC	CASRNLVVWNEQFF	medium-sized	-	TRBV19	TRBJ2-1
TGTGCCAGCAGCCAAGCGGGACAGGGGAGAGACTATGGCTACACCTTC	CASSQAGQGRDYGYTF	-	TRBD1	TRBV3-1	TRBJ1-2
TGCGCCAGCAGCGAAATGACAGGGGGGTTAGCAAAAAACATTCAGTACTTC	CASSEMTGGLAKNIQYF	medium-sized	TRBD1	TRBV4-3	TRBJ2-4
TGTGCCACCATCCGGGACAGGGGAAACAATGAGCAGTTCTTC	CATIRDRGNNEQFF	once	TRBD1	TRBV15	TRBJ2-1
TGTGCCAGCAGTCCCCTCCGGGGGGGGTATTTCTATGGCTACACCTTC	CASSPLRGGYFYGYTF	many	-	TRBV6-5	TRBJ1-2
TGTGCCAGCAGCTTGATACAGGGGGCAAATGAGCAGTTCTTC	CASSLIQGANEQFF	medium-sized	TRBD1	TRBV5-6	TRBJ2-1
TGTGCCAGGTCCCTACGGGTCAGCATCCTCTATGGCTACACCTTC	CARSLRVSILYGYTF	few	-	TRBV21-1	TRBJ1-2
TGTGCCAGCAGGGACGGCTCTGGAAACACCATATATTTT	CASRDGSGNTIYF	medium-sized	-	TRBV5-4	TRBJ1-3
TGTGCCAGCAGCGTGCAGTTTGATGAGCAGTTCTTC	CASSVQFDEQFF	-	-	TRBV7-2	TRBJ2-1
TGCGCCAGCAGTGAGTTTGGCACAGATACGCAGTATTTT	CASSEFGTDTQYF	medium-sized	-	TRBV10-2	TRBJ2-3
TGTGCCAGCAGTCCAGGGTGGCGATCCTATAATTCACCCCTCCACTTT	CASSPGWRSYNSPLHF	medium-sized	-	TRBV27	TRBJ1-6
TGTGCCAGCAGTTTCTTACTAGCGGGGTTTAATGAGCAGTTCTTC	CASSFLLAGFNEQFF	-	TRBD2	TRBV28	TRBJ2-1
TGTGCCAGCAGTTTAGACACCCAGGGTACTGGAAACACCATATATTTT	CASSLDTQGTGNTIYF	medium-sized	-	TRBV6-1	TRBJ1-3
TGCGCCAGCAGCTCCGACCCCGACCCGTGGGGCTCGCATGGAAACAATGAGCAGTTCTTC	CASSSDPDPWGSHGNNEQFF	medium-sized	-	TRBV5-1	TRBJ2-1
TGCGCCAGCAGGATCACCTCTAACTATGGCTACACCTTC	CASRITSNYGYTF	medium-sized	-	TRBV5-1	TRBJ1-2
TGTGCCAGCAGTCGGACTAGCGAGAACACCGGGGAGCTGTTTTTT	CASSRTSENTGELFF	large	TRBD2	TRBV28	TRBJ2-2
TGCAGTGCTAGAGATAGGGCCAGGGATTCTGAAAAACTGTTTTTT	CSARDRARDSEKLFF	many	-	TRBV20-1	TRBJ1-4
TGTGCCAGCAGCTCCAGAATGGGGAGAGAGGTGATTGAAAAACTGTTTTTT	CASSSRMGREVIEKLFF	medium-sized	-	TRBV7-8	TRBJ1-4
TGTGCCAGCAGCTTGGAGGGGGGTAACTATGGCTACACCTTC	CASSLEGGNYGYTF	many	-	TRBV5-4	TRBJ1-2
TGTGCCAGCAGCTTAGGAGGCGCCGGCAATGAGCAGTTCTTC	CASSLGGAGNEQFF	few	-	TRBV7-9	TRBJ2-1
TGTGCCAGCAGTGGACAACTAGCGCGGTATCAGTTCTTC	CASSGQLARYQFF	-	TRBD2	TRBV28	TRBJ2-1
TGCGCCAGCCTACTTGGGCGGGAGCATGGTGAGCAGTTCTTC	CASLLGREHGEQFF	medium-sized	TRBD2	TRBV23-1	TRBJ2-1
TGCAGTGCTACCAACTCGCGGGGGACCTACGAGCAGTACTTC	CSATNSRGTYEQYF	many	TRBD2	TRBV20-1	TRBJ2-7
TGCAGTGCCCTTTGGACTAGCGGTTCCTACGAGCAGTACTTC	CSALWTSGSYEQYF	many	TRBD2	TRBV20-1	TRBJ2-7
TGTGCCAGCAGTTTAACGCTAGCGGAAGCTGGGCCGCGCCGCGAGCAGTACTTC	CASSLTLAEAGPRREQYF	medium-sized	TRBD2	TRBV28	TRBJ2-7
TGTGCCAGCAGTCGAAGACTAGGAAGGTCTATAAACATTCAGTACTTC	CASSRRLGRSINIQYF	medium-sized	-	TRBV6-5	TRBJ2-4
TGTGCCATCAGTGCAGCTAGCGGGAGGACAGATACGCAGTATTTT	CAISAASGRTDTQYF	medium-sized	TRBD2	TRBV10-3	TRBJ2-3
TGTGCCAGCAGCTGGTTTGGGGGTACCTCCGGGGAGACCCAGTACTTC	CASSWFGGTSGETQYF	-	-	TRBV5-4	TRBJ2-5
TGTGCCAGCAGCTTGGTGAACCTGGGCTCTGGGGCCAACGTCCTGACTTTC	CASSLVNLGSGANVLTF	many	-	TRBV5-6	TRBJ2-6